This entry features one T cell receptor beta chain sequence. Its antigen is unidentified. The CDR3 spans 14 residues. V lost 4 bases and J 5 bases, leaving 15 bases between the germline ends. Germline V lookup: CDR1 LGHNT, CDR2 FRNRAP. Sequencing used immunoSEQ multiplex PCR; TCRdb keeps in-frame clones, though not all of them. The table has roughly 36,000 clones, roughly 89% seen once. This sample is part of a study of T cell responses to AZD1222 COVID-19 vaccine. Whole-study context: Pooled samples include second doses given at about 4 or 12 weeks. General study findings and limits: Vaccine-associated CD4 TCRs ranged over spike, dominating at 160-218 and 743-854. Most donors were white British and more were female, and clonal diversity was possibly underestimated.

Sequenced material: peripheral blood, taken on day 0 of AZD1222 vaccination. This TCR came from an adult in good health. The chain has TRBV12-5 and TRBJ2-7; D is undetermined. CDR3 nucleotides: TGTGCTAGTGGTTCCCCTTCGCGAGGCCACGAGCAGTACTTC. Protein: CASGSPSRGHEQYF. Using reference TRBV12-5 and TRBJ2-7 for the parts outside the CDR3, the full variable domain is DARVTQTPRHKVTEMGQEVTMRCQPILGHNTVFWYRQTMMQGLELLAYFRNRAPLDDSGMPKDRFSAEMPDATLATLKIQPSEPRDSAVYFCASGSPSRGHEQYFGPGTRLTVT.